The 8 T cell receptor beta chains below were found in one sample sequenced in a study of siplizumab effects on memory and regulatory T cells. The table came from immunoSEQ multiplex PCR; TCRdb's copy has only in-frame clones and leaves some out. The table records around 87,000 clones, 80% to 90% of them present only once. The sample was CD4+ T cells sorted from blood. The receptors derive from a human donor in good health.

The chain employs TRBV5-4 and TRBJ2-1, with 10 bases fitting TRBD2. Looked up from germline, CDR1 is SGHNT and CDR2 is YYREEE (reference sequence). This CDR3 comprises 16 residues. Trimming at V came to 0 bases and at J to 6 bases, leaving 6 bases not matched to a gene. CDR3 bases: TGTGCCAGCAGCTTGGAGCCTAGCGGGAGATCCAATGAGCAGTTCTTC. Its translation: CASSLEPSGRSNEQFF.

The chain carries TRBV15 and TRBJ2-3; 7 bases map to TRBD1. The ends lost 8 bases at V and 5 bases at J; junction bases unmatched: 13. The germline V gene has CDR1 LNHNV and CDR2 YYDKDF (reference sequence). The CDR3 loop spans 15 amino acids. The CDR3 coding sequence is TGTGCCACCTACGGAAGGGGGCGCCGGGGAGATACGCAGTATTTT. Translated: CATYGRGRRGDTQYF.

This chain uses TRBV25-1 with TRBJ2-2; perhaps TRBD2 as D (6 bases). V was clipped by 8 bases and J by 2 bases, with 18 bases between them. Looked up from germline, CDR1 is MGHDK and CDR2 is SYGVNS. The CDR3 length is 16 residues. The CDR3 bases are TGTGCCAGCCTGGGCCCATACGGGAGAAACACCGGGGAGCTGTTTTTT. Encoded protein: CASLGPYGRNTGELFF.

The V gene is TRBV19, the J gene TRBJ1-4; possibly TRBD1 for D (5 bases). The CDR3 contains 16 residues. Germline assignment: CDR1 LNHDA and CDR2 SQIVND (reference sequence). V gave up 5 bases and J gave up 8 bases, with 21 bases separating them. The CDR3 loop is CASSSPVWGSVEKLFF. In DNA form, the CDR3 reads TGTGCCAGTAGTTCCCCCGTTTGGGGGTCGGTCGAAAAACTGTTTTTT.

This clone was picked up a small number of times. V and J are TRBV29-1 and TRBJ2-3; 7 bases match TRBD2. The CDR3 spans 14 residues. In germline, CDR1 is SQVTM, CDR2 ANQGSEA. Germline trimming cut 8 bases from V and 6 bases from J; bases unmatched to any gene: 14. The DNA for the CDR3 is TGCAGCTCTGCTAGCGGCGTGCAGTGGGATACGCAGTATTTT. It yields the protein CSSASGVQWDTQYF.

CDR3 sequence (DNA): TGTGCCAGCAGCGTTTATGGTAGCGGGGATAGCTCCTACAATGAGCAGTTCTTC. Amino acid sequence: CASSVYGSGDSSYNEQFF. The chain employs TRBV9 and TRBJ2-1; 8 nucleotides align to TRBD2. The CDR3 is 18 amino acids. Trimming removed 2 bases from V and 0 bases from J; junction bases left unmatched: 10. Germline V gene data show CDR1 as SGDLS and CDR2 as YYNGEE.

This rearrangement joins TRBV30 to TRBJ2-1; unclear D gene. The CDR3 extends over 15 amino acids. Looked up from germline, CDR1 is GTSNPN and CDR2 is SVGIG (reference sequence). Trimming removed 0 bases at V and 4 bases at J, with 13 bases between. The DNA for the CDR3 is TGTGCCTGGAGTGTACTTAGCAGAACTTACAATGAGCAGTTCTTC. Protein: CAWSVLSRTYNEQFF.

The chain recombines TRBV6-1 with TRBJ1-3, with D possibly being TRBD1 (6 bases). This CDR3 has 14 residues. Germline CDR1 is MNHNS and CDR2 is SASEGT. Trimming removed 6 bases from V and 2 bases from J, with 11 bases in between. CDR3: CASRRGGTGNTIYF. CDR3 DNA: TGTGCCAGCAGGAGGGGGGGCACTGGAAACACCATATATTTT.